The 23 T cell receptor beta chains given below trace back to one sample, sequenced in a study of T cells in narcolepsy listed by TCRdb under 2018. The library was built by means of the immunoSEQ multiplex PCR assay. TCRdb holds this immuneACCESS table with in-frame rearrangements only. Some clones are missing; in checked studies, unresolved V genes explain under half, and the rest has no known cause. Across this sample there are about 24,000 clones, with over 75% seen only once. Together, the top ten hold roughly 10% of the sample. The sequencing input was memory (CD45RA-) CD4+ T cells from blood. In the paper's terms, the cell subset or site label means: memory T cells sorted ex vivo from peripheral blood. Receptor source: a human donor in good health.

In regard to this clone: Other nucleotide sequences from this sample produce the same CDR3. The chain uses TRBV6-5 and TRBJ1-4; 10 bases are shared with TRBD1. The CDR3 runs 14 residues. V lost 6 bases, J lost 6 bases, and 4 bases stayed unmatched. Germline V gene sequence: CDR1 MNHEY, CDR2 SVGAGI. CDR3 protein: CASRGQGWDEKLFF. As DNA, the CDR3 is TGTGCCAGCAGGGGACAGGGGTGGGATGAAAAACTGTTTTTT.

V usage is TRBV14 and J usage is TRBJ2-2, with 12 bases fitting TRBD2. The V gene end was trimmed by 2 bases and the J gene end by 6 bases; junction bases not matched to a gene: 7. CDR3 size: 17 residues. Per germline, CDR1 SGHDN and CDR2 FVKESK. CDR3 DNA: TGTGCCAGCAGCCAACTGAGGACTAGCGGGACTCCCGGGGAGCTGTTTTTT. Its translation: CASSQLRTSGTPGELFF.

The rearrangement uses TRBV4-1 and TRBJ2-7; D is perhaps TRBD1 (6 bases). Germline V gene data show CDR1 as MGHRA and CDR2 as YSYEKL. This CDR3 has 16 residues. V was clipped by 3 bases and J by 3 bases, with 18 bases between them. The CDR3 DNA follows: TGCGCCAGCAGCCAGCCCGGACAGATTCCCCTCTACGAGCAGTACTTC. The encoded protein is CASSQPGQIPLYEQYF.

The rearrangement links TRBV9 to TRBJ1-1; perhaps TRBD1 as D (6 bases). Germline CDR1 is SGDLS and CDR2 is YYNGEE. Trimming stripped 0 bases from V and 3 bases from J, with 18 bases between. CDR3 size: 17 residues. CDR3 DNA: TGTGCCAGCAGCGTAGCGGGGGGGGCCCCATCGGACACTGAAGCTTTCTTT. The encoded protein is CASSVAGGAPSDTEAFF.

The genes are TRBV11-3 and TRBJ2-7; the D is unclear. Germline V gives CDR1 SGHNT, CDR2 YENEEA. The CDR3 has 15 amino acids. V was trimmed by 3 bases and J by 2 bases, leaving 14 bases between them. CDR3 in amino acids: CASSFGQDPTYEQYF. CDR3 coding DNA: TGTGCCAGCAGCTTTGGGCAGGATCCTACCTACGAGCAGTACTTC. The whole variable domain, remainder taken from reference TRBV11-3 and TRBJ2-7, is EAGVVQSPRYKIIEKKQPVAFWCNPISGHNTLYWYLQNLGQGPELLIRYENEEAVDDSQLPKDRFSAERLKGVDSTLKIQPAELGDSAVYLCASSFGQDPTYEQYFGPGTRLTVT.

The rearrangement joins TRBV6-5 to TRBJ2-1; weak D call: TRBD1 (6 bases). The V gene lost 5 bases and the J gene lost 12 bases, with 17 bases spanning the gap. The CDR3 contains 13 residues. Germline values: CDR1 MNHEY, CDR2 SVGAGI. The CDR3 loop is CASSNPQGLRQFF. The CDR3 coding sequence is TGTGCCAGCAGTAACCCCCAGGGGCTTCGGCAGTTCTTC.

The chain uses TRBV30 and TRBJ1-5; TRBD1 is a possible D gene (6 bases). Trimming pared 0 bases from V and 7 bases from J, leaving 13 bases between. CDR1 is GTSNPN and CDR2 is SVGIG in the germline V gene (reference sequence). The CDR3 runs to 14 residues. In nucleotides, the CDR3 is TGTGCCTGGAGTGTACCGGGGGGCGAGCAGCCCCAGCATTTT. It yields the protein CAWSVPGGEQPQHF.

For the CDR3, the DNA is TGCAGCGTTTCCGGGCCTAGGGATACGCAGTATTTT. Encoded protein: CSVSGPRDTQYF. The chain is built from TRBV29-1 and TRBJ2-3; D is uncertain. CDR3 length equals 12 residues. The germline V gene encodes CDR1 SQVTM and CDR2 ANQGSEA. Trimming pared 5 bases from V and 6 bases from J, leaving 12 bases between.

This chain uses TRBV2 with TRBJ2-1; TRBD2 matches 14 bases. The CDR3 spans 17 residues. CDR1 is SNHLY, CDR2 FYNNEI, per germline. V was clipped by 6 bases and J by 3 bases; unmatched bases: 7. The CDR3 coding sequence is TGTGCCAGCAGACCGGGACTAGCGGGAGCAATCTACAATGAGCAGTTCTTC. The encoded protein is CASRPGLAGAIYNEQFF. The full variable domain, rest sourced from reference TRBV2 and TRBJ2-1, is EPEVTQTPSHQVTQMGQEVILRCVPISNHLYFYWYRQILGQKVEFLVSFYNNEISEKSEIFDDQFSVERPDGSNFTLKIRSTKLEDSAMYFCASRPGLAGAIYNEQFFGPGTRLTVL.

The chain recombines TRBV9 with TRBJ2-3; 8 bases line up with TRBD2. Germline V gives CDR1 SGDLS, CDR2 YYNGEE. V was clipped by 0 bases and J by 2 bases; unmatched bases: 5. This CDR3 has 16 residues. The CDR3 loop is CASSVAVAGTTDTQYF. The CDR3 nucleotides are TGTGCCAGCAGCGTAGCCGTAGCGGGAACCACAGATACGCAGTATTTT.

The V gene is TRBV30, the J gene TRBJ2-7, with TRBD1 matching 7 bases. Germline V lookup: CDR1 GTSNPN, CDR2 SVGIG (reference sequence). Germline trimming cut 5 bases from V and 4 bases from J; bases unmatched to any gene: 5. There are 12 residues in the CDR3. The CDR3 is CAWAGGEYEQYF. The CDR3 coding sequence is TGTGCCTGGGCAGGGGGAGAATACGAGCAGTACTTC.

The J gene is TRBJ2-1, the V gene TRBV28; 8 nucleotides line up with TRBD2. CDR3 length: 14 residues. Germline trimming cut 8 bases from V and 3 bases from J; bases unmatched to any gene: 6. Germline CDR1 MDHEN, CDR2 SYDVKM. The DNA of the CDR3 is TGTGCCAGCGGCCGGACTAGCAGCTACAATGAGCAGTTCTTC. Its translation: CASGRTSSYNEQFF.

This clone was seen just once. The chain carries TRBV5-1 and TRBJ2-7; TRBD2 matches at 15 bases. Germline loops: CDR1 SGHRS, CDR2 YFSETQ. With 5 bases clipped from V and 9 bases from J, the junction kept 9 bases outside the gene matches. CDR3 size: 15 residues. The DNA for the CDR3 is TGCGCCAGCAGGCCTCCGGGACTAGCGGGAGGTAGGCAGTACTTC. Protein: CASRPPGLAGGRQYF.

This clone showed up just once. The V call is TRBV6-6, the J call TRBJ1-5, with D perhaps TRBD1 (5 bases). Germline lookup yields CDR1 MNHNY and CDR2 SVGAGI (reference sequence). V lost 6 bases and J 2 bases, leaving 5 bases between the germline ends. CDR3 length: 12 residues. DNA of the CDR3: TGTGCCAGCAGGGGACGCAATCAGCCCCAGCATTTT. This translates into CASRGRNQPQHF.

The chain combines TRBV30 with TRBJ1-5, with D uncertain. The CDR3 totals 13 residues. Per germline, CDR1 GTSNPN and CDR2 SVGIG (reference sequence). V was trimmed by 0 bases and J by 8 bases, leaving 11 bases between them. CDR3 DNA sequence: TGTGCCTGGAGTGTGAACCGCGGTGAGCCCCAGCATTTT. It translates to CAWSVNRGEPQHF.

The chain has TRBV5-8 and TRBJ2-2, with unresolved D. CDR1 and CDR2 from the germline V gene are SGHTS and YDEGEE. V gave up 4 bases and J gave up 5 bases, with 27 bases separating them. The CDR3 is made up of 19 amino acids. CDR3 loop: CASSNALSRLALRTGELFF. The CDR3 region has the DNA TGTGCCAGCAGCAACGCCCTTTCCCGGCTGGCACTCCGTACCGGGGAGCTGTTTTTT.

V and J are TRBV6-5 and TRBJ2-1; the D gene is possibly TRBD2 (6 bases). There are 16 residues in the CDR3. Germline assignment: CDR1 MNHEY and CDR2 SVGAGI. V lost 2 bases to trimming and J lost 5 bases, with 16 bases between them. The CDR3 DNA follows: TGTGCCAGCAGTTACGATACTAGCTCGCCACACAATGAGCAGTTCTTC. It is translated as CASSYDTSSPHNEQFF.

This sequence joins TRBV5-1 and TRBJ2-1; D might be TRBD1 or TRBD2, each matching 6 bases. This CDR3 region has 17 residues. V gave up 4 bases and J gave up 2 bases, with 19 bases separating them. Germline-derived CDR1 and CDR2 are SGHRS and YFSETQ. The DNA of the CDR3 is TGCGCCAGCAGCCTCTTCAGGGGCGGGGAAACCTACAATGAGCAGTTCTTC. Encoded protein: CASSLFRGGETYNEQFF.

This clone was seen just once. The chain is built from TRBV19 and TRBJ1-2; maybe TRBD1 (5 bases). Trimming left V 4 bases short and J 4 bases short, with 13 bases between. The CDR3 runs to 14 residues. Germline V lookup: CDR1 LNHDA, CDR2 SQIVND (reference sequence). CDR3 in amino acids: CASSNTGKRYGYTF. The CDR3 nucleotides are TGTGCCAGTAGTAATACAGGAAAGCGCTATGGCTACACCTTC.

The genes are TRBV11-2 and TRBJ2-2; 8 bases are shared with TRBD2. The CDR3 contains 14 residues. After removal of 0 bases from V and 14 bases from J, the junction contained 8 bases not matched to a gene. Germline loops: CDR1 SGHAT, CDR2 FQNNGV. Here the CDR3 reads CASSLDLSGRRLFF. The CDR3 region has the DNA TGTGCCAGCAGCTTAGACCTAAGCGGGAGACGACTGTTTTTT.

The rearrangement uses TRBV25-1 and TRBJ2-4; a possible D gene is TRBD2 (6 bases). The CDR3 has 14 residues. The germline V and J ends were trimmed by 1 base and 7 bases, with 11 bases remaining between them. CDR1 and CDR2 (germline): MGHDK, SYGVNS. The CDR3 DNA follows: TGTGCCAGCAGTGAATTCCTGGGGAGGAACATTCAGTACTTC. Translated: CASSEFLGRNIQYF.

V and J are TRBV5-1 and TRBJ2-5, with D possibly called TRBD1 or TRBD2 (6 bases each). CDR1 and CDR2 (germline): SGHRS, YFSETQ. The CDR3 length is 14 residues. The V and J ends lost 8 bases and 2 bases respectively, with 16 bases between them. The CDR3 DNA follows: TGCGCCAGTACCGGGGGCTCCCTTCAAGAGACCCAGTACTTC. Amino acids: CASTGGSLQETQYF. Based on the CDR3 plus reference TRBV5-1 and TRBJ2-5, the full variable domain is KAGVTQTPRYLIKTRGQQVTLSCSPISGHRSVSWYQQTPGQGLQFLFEYFSETQRNKGNFPGRFSGRQFSNSRSEMNVSTLELGDSALYLCASTGGSLQETQYFGPGTRLLVL.

The chain links TRBV5-1 to TRBJ2-7; TRBD1 agrees at 9 bases. Per the germline V gene, CDR1 is SGHRS and CDR2 is YFSETQ. The V gene end was trimmed by 3 bases and the J gene end by 4 bases; junction bases not matched to a gene: 2. This CDR3 comprises 13 residues. CDR3 nucleotides: TGCGCCAGCAGCTCGGGACAGGGATACGAGCAGTACTTC. Its translation: CASSSGQGYEQYF. Full variable domain (rest looked up from reference TRBV5-1 and TRBJ2-7): KAGVTQTPRYLIKTRGQQVTLSCSPISGHRSVSWYQQTPGQGLQFLFEYFSETQRNKGNFPGRFSGRQFSNSRSEMNVSTLELGDSALYLCASSSGQGYEQYFGPGTRLTVT.